Sequencing of this T cell receptor (beta chain) was carried out in a study of immune characterization of retroperitoneal liposarcoma. This clonotype is labeled as medium-sized (0.01 to 0.1%). One end of the junction is discordant with germline, which a read error may explain. TCRdb called the PCR reads again in MiXCR, with one record for every CDR3 protein. The table has thousands of distinct CDR3 sequences, approximately 24% seen once; the top ten hold roughly 9.8%. Germline CDR1 SGHNT, CDR2 YENEEA. The CDR3 sequence is 12 residues long. The source is a male donor with retroperitoneal liposarcoma. Sequenced input: tumor tissue. The rearrangement joins TRBV11-3 to TRBJ2-5, with 7 bases matching TRBD2. The tail of the sequence fits TRBJ2-7 better, so the J call may be wrong. Written as DNA, the CDR3 is TGTGTCAGCGAGGGACTATCCTACGAGCAGTACTTC. Its protein is CVSEGLSYEQYF.